This T cell receptor (beta chain) came from a study of a mutant IDH1 vaccine in newly diagnosed glioma. As for the study in general: First vaccine doses came 4-6 weeks after radiotherapy alone, or with temozolomide cycles. Points from the study as a whole: The occurrence of vaccine-induced immune responses was seen in more than 85% of patients.

Germline lookup yields CDR1 SGHAT and CDR2 FQNNGV. The CDR3 is 15 amino acids. Germline trimming cut 5 bases from V and 5 bases from J; bases unmatched to any gene: 8. With respect to this clone: Its antigen is unidentified.

Sequenced by immunoSEQ multiplex PCR; TCRdb stores in-frame clones only, minus some. The profile covers some 32,000 clones, with more than 70% appearing a single time and 2.2% taken by the ten largest. Time point given: week 47, end of study. Mutant IDH1 20-mer peptide, at 300 ug, made up each vaccine dose, with topical imiquimod. Donors had new IDH1-mutant astrocytomas of WHO grade 3 or 4 (ATRX-lost). This sequence was found in a man aged 35-49 years with glioma. The starting material was PBMCs, obtained from a glioma patient whose treatment included an IDH1 peptide vaccine. This chain connects TRBV11-2 to TRBJ1-4; TRBD1 matches 7 bases. CDR3 sequence (DNA): TGTGCCAGCAGCCTGACAGGGCTCCTCAATGAAAAACTGTTTTTT. This gives the protein CASSLTGLLNEKLFF.